This is a list of T cell receptor beta chains from one sample in a study of control samples from healthy donors and cancer patients. The method was immunoSEQ multiplex PCR; TCRdb's version includes in-frame clones alone and lacks a portion of them. The data show about 140,000 clones, 75% to 90% seen once. Sequences were obtained from blood. The source is a woman between 25 and 40 years old in good health. The CDR3 runs from the conserved cysteine through the conserved F or W. The D gene is left open where the match is weak. Clone size is stated in some rows and not others, as once, few, many or a class when expanded.

10,NA,TRBJ2-2,NA,TRBV24-1,CATGSGELFF,TGTGCCACCGGGTCTGGGGAGCTGTTTTTT
13,NA,TRBJ2-1,NA,TRBV12-3/TRBV12-4,CASSLVGVGEQFF,TGTGCCAGCAGTTTAGTAGGCGTGGGTGAGCAGTTCTTC
14,TRBD1,TRBJ1-1,NA,TRBV19,CASSMTGGRTEAFF,TGTGCCAGTAGTATGACAGGGGGCCGGACTGAAGCTTTCTTT
15,NA,TRBJ2-3,NA,TRBV28,CASSLWLREQDTQYF,TGTGCCAGCAGTTTATGGCTCCGGGAGCAAGATACGCAGTATTTT
13,NA,TRBJ1-3,NA,TRBV27,CASSFRTGNTIYF,TGTGCCAGCAGTTTCCGGACAGGAAACACCATATATTTT
15,TRBD1,TRBJ1-1,NA,TRBV5-1,CASSHKRDSNTEAFF,TGCGCCAGCAGCCATAAACGGGACAGCAACACTGAAGCTTTCTTT
13,NA,TRBJ1-4,NA,TRBV28,CASSLGALEKLFF,TGTGCCAGCAGTTTAGGAGCCTTAGAAAAACTGTTTTTT
14,TRBD2,TRBJ2-1,NA,TRBV30,CAWVPSGRANEQFF,TGTGCCTGGGTCCCTAGCGGGAGGGCCAATGAGCAGTTCTTC
15,NA,TRBJ1-2,NA,TRBV7-9,CASSQKGVGMLGYTF,TGTGCCAGCAGCCAAAAAGGGGTTGGTATGCTTGGCTACACCTTC
12,NA,TRBJ2-1,NA,TRBV12-3/TRBV12-4,CASSLITDEQFF,TGTGCCAGCAGTTTGATAACGGATGAGCAGTTCTTC
13,NA,TRBJ2-1,NA,TRBV29-1,CSVEDLGYNEQFF,TGCAGCGTTGAAGATCTAGGGTACAATGAGCAGTTCTTC
15,TRBD2,TRBJ2-1,NA,TRBV11-3,CASSRGREAYNEQFF,TGTGCCAGCAGCCGCGGGAGGGAAGCCTACAATGAGCAGTTCTTC
13,NA,TRBJ1-5,once,TRBV12-3/TRBV12-4,CASSLQGNQPQHF,TGTGCCAGCAGTTTGCAGGGAAATCAGCCCCAGCATTTT
15,TRBD2,TRBJ2-3,NA,TRBV9,CASSVGTSGTDTQYF,TGTGCCAGCAGCGTCGGGACTAGCGGCACAGATACGCAGTATTTT
13,NA,TRBJ1-5,NA,TRBV15,CATSRDRYQPQHF,TGTGCCACCAGCAGAGATCGTTACCAGCCCCAGCATTTT
12,NA,TRBJ2-5,NA,TRBV30,CAGVRGQETQYF,TGTGCCGGAGTCCGGGGGCAAGAGACCCAGTACTTC
15,NA,TRBJ1-1,NA,TRBV13,CASSLQGVMNTEAFF,TGTGCCAGCAGCTTACAGGGCGTCATGAACACTGAAGCTTTCTTT
14,NA,TRBJ1-2,NA,TRBV5-1,CASSPLVQDYGYTF,TGCGCCAGCAGCCCCCTGGTCCAGGACTATGGCTACACCTTC
15,TRBD1,TRBJ2-7,NA,TRBV18,CASSRGTGKDYEQYF,TGTGCCAGCTCACGCGGGACAGGGAAGGACTACGAGCAGTACTTC
14,NA,TRBJ1-5,NA,TRBV6-5,CASTGGYSNQPQHF,TGTGCCAGCACAGGCGGATATAGCAATCAGCCCCAGCATTTT
15,NA,TRBJ2-1,NA,TRBV19,CASSNSRLYNNEQFF,TGTGCCAGTAGTAATTCGAGACTGTATAACAATGAGCAGTTCTTC
13,NA,TRBJ2-2,NA,TRBV3-1/TRBV3-2,CASSPVKGGELFF,TGTGCCAGCAGCCCCGTCAAGGGGGGCGAGCTGTTTTTT
15,TRBD2,TRBJ2-3,NA,TRBV5-1,CASSFGVLAPDTQYF,TGCGCCAGCAGCTTTGGGGTACTAGCGCCAGATACGCAGTATTTT
14,TRBD2,TRBJ2-1,NA,TRBV3-1/TRBV3-2,CASSQAGLALEQFF,TGTGCCAGCAGCCAAGCGGGACTAGCGCTTGAGCAGTTCTTC
12,NA,TRBJ1-5,NA,TRBV28,CASSLVYQPQHF,TGTGCCAGCAGTTTAGTCTATCAGCCCCAGCATTTT
14,TRBD1,TRBJ1-4,NA,TRBV5-6,CASSLGTGNEKLFF,TGTGCCAGCAGCTTGGGGACAGGGAACGAAAAACTGTTTTTT
16,TRBD2,TRBJ2-1,NA,TRBV3-1/TRBV3-2,CASSPLGGLAQNEQFF,TGTGCCAGCAGCCCCCTTGGGGGACTAGCGCAGAATGAGCAGTTCTTC
14,TRBD1,TRBJ1-1,once,TRBV30,CAWRDRGLNTEAFF,TGTGCCTGGAGGGACAGGGGGCTGAACACTGAAGCTTTCTTT
12,NA,TRBJ1-2,NA,TRBV4-2,CASSQGNYGYTF,TGTGCCAGCAGCCAGGGTAACTATGGCTACACCTTC
13,NA,TRBJ1-5,NA,TRBV5-4,CAWGSGRNQPQHF,TGTGCCTGGGGTTCTGGGCGCAATCAGCCCCAGCATTTT
15,NA,TRBJ1-3,NA,TRBV7-7,CASSPGLSSGNTIYF,TGTGCTAGCAGCCCAGGGTTGAGCTCTGGAAACACCATATATTTT
16,NA,TRBJ2-2,NA,TRBV28,CASSPLVGDVSGELFF,TGTGCCAGCAGCCCCCTGGTGGGAGATGTTTCCGGGGAGCTGTTTTTT
18,TRBD2,TRBJ2-5,NA,TRBV7-8,CASSLAIKELAGRETQYF,TGTGCCAGCAGCTTAGCGATCAAAGAACTAGCGGGGAGAGAGACCCAGTACTTC
13,NA,TRBJ1-1,once,TRBV9,CASSVALNTEAFF,TGTGCCAGCAGCGTAGCGCTGAACACTGAAGCTTTCTTT
18,TRBD1,TRBJ2-5,NA,TRBV3-1/TRBV3-2,CASNSGRTGGRWQETQYF,TGTGCCAGCAATTCGGGAAGGACAGGGGGCCGCTGGCAAGAGACCCAGTACTTC
14,NA,TRBJ1-3,once,TRBV15,CATSRDRSGNTIYF,TGTGCCACCAGCAGAGATCGTTCTGGAAACACCATATATTTT
14,TRBD1,TRBJ2-7,NA,TRBV7-2,CASSLTGDSYEQYF,TGTGCCAGCAGCCTGACAGGGGACAGCTACGAGCAGTACTTC
16,TRBD2,TRBJ2-1,NA,TRBV9,CASSVGLAGRYNEQFF,TGTGCCAGCAGCGTGGGACTAGCGGGGCGGTACAATGAGCAGTTCTTC
14,NA,TRBJ2-7,NA,TRBV16,CASSQGRQADEQYF,TGTGCCAGCAGCCAAGGCCGGCAGGCGGACGAGCAGTACTTC
14,NA,TRBJ2-1,NA,TRBV7-6,CASSLVSRYNEQFF,TGTGCCAGCAGCTTAGTTAGCCGCTACAATGAGCAGTTCTTC
14,TRBD1,TRBJ2-1,NA,TRBV5-1,CASSWQGQGDEQFF,TGCGCCAGCAGCTGGCAGGGACAGGGCGATGAGCAGTTCTTC
15,TRBD1,TRBJ2-5,NA,TRBV10-2,CASSLLRDRKETQYF,TGCGCCAGCAGTCTACTAAGGGACAGAAAAGAGACCCAGTACTTC
13,NA,TRBJ1-1,once,TRBV5-1,CASSLLGVTEAFF,TGCGCCAGCAGCTTGCTTGGGGTCACTGAAGCTTTCTTT
15,TRBD1,TRBJ1-2,NA,TRBV27,CASSPRPRGWNGYTF,TGTGCCAGCAGTCCCCGGCCCAGGGGGTGGAATGGCTACACCTTC
13,NA,TRBJ2-1,NA,TRBV11-3,CASSRGLTNEQFF,TGTGCCAGCAGCCGAGGACTGACCAATGAGCAGTTCTTC
14,NA,TRBJ2-2,NA,TRBV10-3,CAISDQGDTGELFF,TGTGCCATCAGTGATCAGGGCGACACCGGGGAGCTGTTTTTT
15,NA,TRBJ1-6,NA,TRBV10-3,CAISERGQGESPLHF,TGTGCCATCAGTGAACGGGGTCAGGGAGAGTCACCCCTCCACTTT
14,NA,TRBJ2-5,NA,TRBV7-3,CASSPDGVQETQYF,TGTGCCAGCAGCCCAGACGGGGTCCAAGAGACCCAGTACTTC
15,TRBD2,TRBJ2-3,NA,TRBV5-1,CASSSLAGSTDTQYF,TGCGCCAGCAGCTCTCTAGCGGGAAGCACAGATACGCAGTATTTT
16,NA,TRBJ1-5,NA,TRBV7-9,CASSSQPTGVNQPQHF,TGTGCCAGCAGCTCTCAGCCTACAGGAGTCAATCAGCCCCAGCATTTT
14,NA,TRBJ1-3,NA,TRBV29-1,CSVTSETLGNTIYF,TGCAGCGTGACGTCGGAGACACTCGGAAACACCATATATTTT